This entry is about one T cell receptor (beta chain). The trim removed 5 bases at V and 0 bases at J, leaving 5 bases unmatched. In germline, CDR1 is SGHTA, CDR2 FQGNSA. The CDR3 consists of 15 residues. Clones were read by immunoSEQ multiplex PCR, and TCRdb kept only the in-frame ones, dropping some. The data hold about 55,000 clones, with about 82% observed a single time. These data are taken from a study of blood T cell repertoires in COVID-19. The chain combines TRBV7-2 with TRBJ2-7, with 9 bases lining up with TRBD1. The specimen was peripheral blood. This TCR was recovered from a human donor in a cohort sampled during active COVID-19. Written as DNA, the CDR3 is TGTGCCAGCAGCGACCGGGACAGGGCCTCCTACGAGCAGTACTTC. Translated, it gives CASSDRDRASYEQYF. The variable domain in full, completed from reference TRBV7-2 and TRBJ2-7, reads GAGVSQSPSNKVTEKGKDVELRCDPISGHTALYWYRQSLGQGLEFLIYFQGNSAPDKSGLPSDRFSAERTGGSVSTLTIQRTQQEDSAVYLCASSDRDRASYEQYFGPGTRLTVT.